This T cell receptor (beta chain) was sequenced in a study of blood T cell repertoires in COVID-19. Data came from immunoSEQ multiplex PCR; TCRdb stores just in-frame clones and leaves some out. Of under 350,000 clones listed, around nine tenths are singletons. With 0 bases removed from V and 8 bases from J, the gap between germline ends came to 11 bases. The CDR3 consists of 14 residues. In germline, CDR1 is MNHEY, CDR2 SVGAGI. Cohort allocation depended upon clinical history that participants reported. For recovered donors of Cohort 3, there were two negative PCRs, clearance, or symptom resolution. The sequence derives from a woman aged 55-70 years who had recovered from COVID-19. The sequenced material came from PBMCs or T cells enriched from blood (not recorded which). The chain recombines TRBV6-5 with TRBJ1-5; D is ambiguous. DNA of the CDR3: TGTGCCAGCAGTTACTCCCTGACGGGGAAGCCCCAGCATTTT. Its protein product is CASSYSLTGKPQHF.